Listed below are T cell receptor beta chains from one sample, sequenced in a study of cytomegalovirus exposure and HLA in healthy donors. Method: immunoSEQ multiplex PCR; TCRdb's copy keeps in-frame clones and lacks some. The sample gives under 200,000 clones, more than 75% of which show up once; 0.96% is in the top ten. The sequenced material came from PBMCs. All receptors come from a girl aged 2-10 years in good health and CMV-seropositive. Both conserved end residues are part of each CDR3. Each record gives: CDR3 protein, CDR3 DNA, clone size, J gene, V gene, D gene. A D gene is named only where the DNA matches it firmly. Part of the rows lack a size; the others show once, few, many or a class for expanded clones.

CDR3: CSIGRARRSTDTQYF
DNA: TGCAGCATTGGGCGGGCCCGGAGAAGCACAGATACGCAGTATTTT
size: NA
J: TRBJ2-3
V: TRBV29-1
D: NA

CDR3: CATSRARGAEEKLFF
DNA: TGTGCCACCAGCAGAGCCCGGGGGGCTGAGGAAAAACTGTTTTTT
size: NA
J: TRBJ1-4
V: TRBV15
D: NA

CDR3: CALSKSGETQYF
DNA: TGTGCCCTTTCTAAATCGGGGGAGACCCAGTACTTC
size: NA
J: TRBJ2-5
V: TRBV30
D: NA

CDR3: CASSVEGGNNEQFF
DNA: TGTGCCAGCAGCGTAGAGGGGGGGAACAATGAGCAGTTCTTC
size: NA
J: TRBJ2-1
V: TRBV9
D: NA

CDR3: CASSLSTVITEAFF
DNA: TGTGCCAGCAGTTTATCCACAGTCATCACTGAAGCTTTCTTT
size: NA
J: TRBJ1-1
V: TRBV27
D: NA

CDR3: CASRGYLAGDRNEQFF
DNA: TGTGCCAGCAGAGGGTATCTAGCGGGAGATCGCAATGAGCAGTTCTTC
size: NA
J: TRBJ2-1
V: TRBV13
D: TRBD2

CDR3: CASSIEGSGTYNEQFF
DNA: TGTGCCAGTAGTATAGAGGGTAGCGGGACCTACAATGAGCAGTTCTTC
size: NA
J: TRBJ2-1
V: TRBV19
D: TRBD2

CDR3: CASGGGYPLNEQFF
DNA: TGTGCCTCGGGTGGAGGCTATCCTCTCAATGAGCAGTTCTTC
size: NA
J: TRBJ2-1
V: TRBV30
D: NA

CDR3: CASSVRDRGNQPQHF
DNA: TGTGCCAGTAGTGTCCGGGACAGGGGAAATCAGCCCCAGCATTTT
size: few
J: TRBJ1-5
V: TRBV19
D: TRBD1

CDR3: CASSSLQGDMNTEAFF
DNA: TGCGCCAGCAGCTCGCTACAGGGGGATATGAACACTGAAGCTTTCTTT
size: NA
J: TRBJ1-1
V: TRBV5-1
D: TRBD1

CDR3: CSVLTRRKYNEQFF
DNA: TGCAGCGTTCTGACTAGAAGGAAGTACAATGAGCAGTTCTTC
size: once
J: TRBJ2-1
V: TRBV29-1
D: NA

CDR3: CSAGTAGTTYF
DNA: TGCAGTGCGGGGACAGCCGGGACCACATACTTC
size: NA
J: TRBJ2-7
V: TRBV20-1
D: TRBD1

CDR3: CASSREAFF
DNA: TGTGCCAGCAGCCGTGAAGCTTTCTTT
size: NA
J: TRBJ1-1
V: TRBV2
D: NA

CDR3: CASSVSRRDNEQFF
DNA: TGTGCCAGTAGCGTATCTAGACGGGACAATGAGCAGTTCTTC
size: NA
J: TRBJ2-1
V: TRBV19
D: NA

CDR3: CASRARLAGHTLAKNIQYF
DNA: TGTGCCAGCAGGGCTAGACTAGCGGGCCATACACTAGCCAAAAACATTCAGTACTTC
size: NA
J: TRBJ2-4
V: TRBV5-4
D: TRBD2

CDR3: CASSLARENIQYF
DNA: TGCGCCAGCAGCTTGGCCCGGGAGAACATTCAGTACTTC
size: NA
J: TRBJ2-4
V: TRBV5-1
D: NA

CDR3: CASSLLQRKLRYNEQFF
DNA: TGTGCCAGCAGTCTACTCCAGCGGAAGCTGCGCTACAATGAGCAGTTCTTC
size: NA
J: TRBJ2-1
V: TRBV28
D: NA

CDR3: CASSRTGWDNEQFF
DNA: TGTGCCAGCAGTCGGACAGGGTGGGACAATGAGCAGTTCTTC
size: NA
J: TRBJ2-1
V: TRBV28
D: TRBD1

CDR3: CASSRGGGTQQFF
DNA: TGTGCCAGCAGCCGAGGGGGGGGGACACAGCAGTTCTTC
size: NA
J: TRBJ2-1
V: TRBV7-2
D: NA

CDR3: CASRGFGTGGKTEAFF
DNA: TGTGCCAGCAGGGGGTTCGGGACAGGGGGCAAGACTGAAGCTTTCTTT
size: NA
J: TRBJ1-1
V: TRBV6-4
D: TRBD1

CDR3: CASSVDVAGGRYEQYF
DNA: TGTGCCAGCAGCGTAGATGTCGCGGGAGGGCGATACGAGCAGTACTTC
size: NA
J: TRBJ2-7
V: TRBV9
D: TRBD2

CDR3: CASSSDRGHTGELFF
DNA: TGTGCCAGCAGTTCCGACAGGGGGCACACCGGGGAGCTGTTTTTT
size: NA
J: TRBJ2-2
V: TRBV11-2
D: TRBD1

CDR3: CSANYEQYF
DNA: TGCAGTGCCAACTACGAGCAGTACTTC
size: few
J: TRBJ2-7
V: TRBV20-1
D: NA

CDR3: CASSTGQGAEQPQHF
DNA: TGTGCCAGCAGCACGGGACAGGGGGCAGAACAGCCCCAGCATTTT
size: NA
J: TRBJ1-5
V: TRBV7-3
D: TRBD1

CDR3: CASSLPGGGTEAFF
DNA: TGTGCCAGCAGTTTACCGGGAGGGGGCACTGAAGCTTTCTTT
size: NA
J: TRBJ1-1
V: TRBV28
D: NA

CDR3: CASSLWASGSQVEEQYF
DNA: TGCGCCAGCAGCTTGTGGGCTAGCGGGTCCCAGGTGGAAGAGCAGTACTTC
size: NA
J: TRBJ2-7
V: TRBV5-1
D: TRBD2

CDR3: CASSRTGVINQPQHF
DNA: TGTGCCAGCTCGCGGACAGGGGTCATCAATCAGCCCCAGCATTTT
size: NA
J: TRBJ1-5
V: TRBV18
D: TRBD1

CDR3: CASSSPTSGETQYF
DNA: TGTGCCAGCAGCTCCCCCACCTCGGGGGAGACCCAGTACTTC
size: NA
J: TRBJ2-5
V: TRBV7-9
D: NA

CDR3: CASSLDLLRTSRSSYEQYF
DNA: TGTGCCAGCAGCTTAGATCTTCTCAGGACTAGCCGTAGCTCCTACGAGCAGTACTTC
size: NA
J: TRBJ2-7
V: TRBV11-2
D: TRBD2

CDR3: CASSGVGVHEAFF
DNA: TGTGCCAGCAGTGGAGTAGGGGTGCATGAAGCTTTCTTT
size: NA
J: TRBJ1-1
V: TRBV28
D: NA

CDR3: CASSFTGQDITSAKNIQYF
DNA: TGTGCCAGCAGTTTTACAGGACAGGACATTACCTCAGCCAAAAACATTCAGTACTTC
size: NA
J: TRBJ2-4
V: TRBV28
D: TRBD1

CDR3: CASSRLAGETQYF
DNA: TGCGCCAGCAGCCGACTAGCAGGAGAGACCCAGTACTTC
size: NA
J: TRBJ2-5
V: TRBV5-1
D: TRBD2

CDR3: CASSQGTRAKNIQYF
DNA: TGTGCCAGCAGCCAAGGAACTAGAGCCAAAAACATTCAGTACTTC
size: NA
J: TRBJ2-4
V: TRBV4-2
D: NA

CDR3: CASSQVGIQYF
DNA: TGTGCCAGCAGCCAAGTCGGCATTCAGTACTTC
size: few
J: TRBJ2-4
V: TRBV4-2
D: NA

CDR3: CASPGYTGELFF
DNA: TGTGCCAGCCCAGGTTACACCGGGGAGCTGTTTTTT
size: NA
J: TRBJ2-2
V: TRBV6-1
D: NA

CDR3: CASSHKRVQREVTGELFF
DNA: TGCGCCAGCAGCCACAAGAGGGTCCAGCGGGAGGTTACCGGGGAGCTGTTTTTT
size: NA
J: TRBJ2-2
V: TRBV4-1
D: TRBD2

CDR3: CASSPSTNQPQHF
DNA: TGTGCCAGCAGCCCATCTACCAATCAGCCCCAGCATTTT
size: NA
J: TRBJ1-5
V: TRBV7-2
D: NA

CDR3: CASSEGTGGYEQYF
DNA: TGTGCCAGCAGTGAAGGGACAGGGGGCTACGAGCAGTACTTC
size: NA
J: TRBJ2-7
V: TRBV6-1
D: TRBD1

CDR3: CASSLRLARNTGELFF
DNA: TGCGCCAGCAGCCTCCGACTAGCGAGGAACACCGGGGAGCTGTTTTTT
size: NA
J: TRBJ2-2
V: TRBV4-1
D: TRBD2

CDR3: CASSQDIGGGTEAFF
DNA: TGCGCCAGCAGCCAAGATATCGGAGGCGGGACTGAAGCTTTCTTT
size: few
J: TRBJ1-1
V: TRBV4-1
D: NA

CDR3: CSVEDPLQGPEAFF
DNA: TGCAGCGTTGAAGACCCCCTTCAGGGCCCTGAAGCTTTCTTT
size: NA
J: TRBJ1-1
V: TRBV29-1
D: NA

CDR3: CAWSTRAAYGYTF
DNA: TGTGCCTGGAGTACCAGGGCTGCCTATGGCTACACCTTC
size: NA
J: TRBJ1-2
V: TRBV30
D: NA

CDR3: CASSLRGNTIYF
DNA: TGTGCCAGCAGCCTCAGGGGAAACACCATATATTTT
size: NA
J: TRBJ1-3
V: TRBV5-4
D: NA

CDR3: CASSLVPGQSNEQFF
DNA: TGCGCCAGCAGCCTCGTTCCGGGACAGAGCAATGAGCAGTTCTTC
size: NA
J: TRBJ2-1
V: TRBV4-1
D: TRBD1

CDR3: CAWSGDSELEKLFF
DNA: TGTGCCTGGAGCGGAGACAGTGAGCTTGAAAAACTGTTTTTT
size: NA
J: TRBJ1-4
V: TRBV30
D: NA

CDR3: CASTITGLVNQPQHF
DNA: TGTGCCAGCACCATCACAGGGTTAGTGAATCAGCCCCAGCATTTT
size: NA
J: TRBJ1-5
V: TRBV28
D: NA

CDR3: CASSPMRAGGSPFTDTQYF
DNA: TGTGCCAGCTCACCAATGAGAGCGGGAGGGTCCCCGTTCACAGATACGCAGTATTTT
size: NA
J: TRBJ2-3
V: TRBV18
D: TRBD2

CDR3: CASSQVRSYEQYF
DNA: TGCGCCAGCAGCCAAGTTCGTTCCTACGAGCAGTACTTC
size: NA
J: TRBJ2-7
V: TRBV4-1
D: NA

CDR3: CAWGVGGSNQPQHF
DNA: TGTGCCTGGGGCGTGGGGGGTAGCAATCAGCCCCAGCATTTT
size: NA
J: TRBJ1-5
V: TRBV30
D: NA

CDR3: CASSPRGAKNIQYF
DNA: TGTGCCAGCAGTCCTAGGGGAGCCAAAAACATTCAGTACTTC
size: NA
J: TRBJ2-4
V: TRBV6-5
D: NA